Listed below are T cell receptor beta chains from one sample, sequenced in a study of T cell responses to AZD1222 COVID-19 vaccine. Assay used: immunoSEQ multiplex PCR; TCRdb lists only in-frame clones, some missing. This sample has 95,000 to 100,000 clones; approximately 89% occur once, and the top ten carry about a tenth. Sequences were derived from peripheral blood, sampled 28 days after the second AZD1222 dose. The source is an adult who received the AZD1222 COVID-19 vaccine. The CDR3 runs from the conserved cysteine through the conserved F or W. D genes are given only for firm matches. Not all rows give a size; the values are once, few, many and, for expanded clones, a class.

.,TRBJ1-5,TRBD1,14,TRBV13,CASSPGQGAQPQHF,TGTGCCAGCAGCCCTGGACAGGGGGCCCAGCCCCAGCATTTT
.,TRBJ2-7,.,13,TRBV27,CASRRTASYEQYF,TGTGCCAGCAGGCGGACAGCTTCCTACGAGCAGTACTTC
.,TRBJ2-1,TRBD1,15,TRBV6-5,CASSRDRADYNEQFF,TGTGCCAGCAGTCGAGACAGGGCGGATTACAATGAGCAGTTCTTC
.,TRBJ1-3,.,14,TRBV5-1,CASSLQGTGNTIYF,TGCGCCAGCAGCTTGCAGGGTACGGGAAACACCATATATTTT
.,TRBJ2-3,.,12,TRBV6-5,CASTGLSDTQYF,TGTGCCAGCACCGGACTCTCAGATACGCAGTATTTT
.,TRBJ2-3,.,13,TRBV5-1,CASSLTGTDTQYF,TGCGCCAGCAGCCTAACAGGCACAGATACGCAGTATTTT
few,TRBJ2-7,.,13,TRBV6-1,CASSEGGSYEQYF,TGTGCCAGCAGTGAGGGCGGCTCCTACGAGCAGTACTTC
.,TRBJ1-4,.,15,TRBV15,CATSRLHLWREKLFF,TGTGCCACCAGCAGACTACATCTTTGGCGTGAAAAACTGTTTTTT
.,TRBJ2-1,.,15,TRBV7-9,CASSDRAPGVNEQFF,TGTGCCAGCAGCGACCGGGCCCCGGGAGTGAATGAGCAGTTCTTC
.,TRBJ2-1,.,18,TRBV19,CASSITLDSSGPYNEQFF,TGTGCCAGTAGTATAACCCTCGACTCCTCCGGCCCCTACAATGAGCAGTTCTTC
.,TRBJ2-3,TRBD2,16,TRBV5-1,CASSFRLAEGTDTQYF,TGCGCCAGCAGCTTCAGACTAGCGGAGGGCACAGATACGCAGTATTTT
.,TRBJ1-2,TRBD1,13,TRBV7-3,CASSFGQGLGYTF,TGTGCCAGCAGCTTCGGACAGGGCCTTGGCTACACCTTC
.,TRBJ2-1,.,16,TRBV18,CASAPIGGSSYNEQFF,TGTGCCAGCGCTCCCATTGGGGGGAGCTCCTACAATGAGCAGTTCTTC
.,TRBJ1-1,.,13,TRBV9,CASSGPRVTEAFF,TGTGCCAGCAGCGGACCCAGGGTTACTGAAGCTTTCTTT
.,TRBJ2-7,TRBD1,16,TRBV6-5,CASSYPGTGGRTVQYF,TGTGCCAGCAGTTACCCCGGGACAGGGGGCCGAACCGTGCAGTACTTC
.,TRBJ1-1,.,15,TRBV7-9,CASSVRTGRDTEAFF,TGTGCCAGCAGCGTTCGGACGGGAAGAGACACTGAAGCTTTCTTT
once,TRBJ2-2,TRBD2,16,TRBV7-8,CASSKLAGEDTGELFF,TGTGCCAGCAGCAAACTAGCGGGAGAGGACACCGGGGAGCTGTTTTTT
once,TRBJ2-3,.,11,TRBV3-1/TRBV3-2,CASTNTDTQYF,TGTGCCAGCACCAACACAGATACGCAGTATTTT
once,TRBJ2-6,.,15,TRBV10-3,CAISESGDGANVLTF,TGTGCCATCAGTGAGTCGGGGGATGGGGCCAACGTCCTGACTTTC
.,TRBJ2-3,TRBD1,14,TRBV3-1/TRBV3-2,CASSPKTGADTQYF,TGTGCCAGCAGTCCCAAAACAGGGGCAGATACGCAGTATTTT
.,TRBJ1-1,.,13,TRBV2,CASSVDPGTEAFF,TGTGCCAGCAGTGTCGACCCGGGGACTGAAGCTTTCTTT
.,TRBJ2-1,.,15,TRBV27,CASSLEGEYYNEQFF,TGTGCCAGCAGTTTAGAGGGGGAATACTACAATGAGCAGTTCTTC
.,TRBJ2-2,.,13,TRBV5-4,CASSLDNTGELFF,TGTGCCAGCAGCTTGGACAACACCGGGGAGCTGTTTTTT
.,TRBJ1-4,.,14,TRBV5-1,CASSFLGSNEKLFF,TGCGCCAGCAGCTTCTTAGGTTCTAATGAAAAACTGTTTTTT
.,TRBJ1-2,.,13,TRBV15,CATSLLISFGYTF,TGTGCCACCAGCCTCCTAATTTCTTTCGGCTACACCTTC
.,TRBJ1-1,.,14,TRBV5-1,CASSFLSQNTEAFF,TGCGCCAGCAGCTTTTTAAGTCAGAACACTGAAGCTTTCTTT
.,TRBJ1-1,.,13,TRBV4-1,CASSQGPGTEAFF,TGCGCCAGCAGCCAGGGTCCTGGCACTGAAGCTTTCTTT
.,TRBJ1-5,TRBD1,15,TRBV30,CASSEGASGNQPQHF,TGTGCCTCCTCGGAGGGGGCATCGGGCAATCAGCCCCAGCATTTT
.,TRBJ2-7,.,13,TRBV29-1,CSAEGGGSYEQYF,TGCAGCGCTGAGGGTGGGGGATCCTACGAGCAGTACTTC
few,TRBJ1-5,TRBD1,14,TRBV19,CASRRQGSNQPQHF,TGTGCCAGTAGAAGACAGGGTAGCAATCAGCCCCAGCATTTT
.,TRBJ1-2,.,11,TRBV30,CARGPSGGYTF,TGTGCCCGAGGGCCCTCCGGGGGCTACACCTTC